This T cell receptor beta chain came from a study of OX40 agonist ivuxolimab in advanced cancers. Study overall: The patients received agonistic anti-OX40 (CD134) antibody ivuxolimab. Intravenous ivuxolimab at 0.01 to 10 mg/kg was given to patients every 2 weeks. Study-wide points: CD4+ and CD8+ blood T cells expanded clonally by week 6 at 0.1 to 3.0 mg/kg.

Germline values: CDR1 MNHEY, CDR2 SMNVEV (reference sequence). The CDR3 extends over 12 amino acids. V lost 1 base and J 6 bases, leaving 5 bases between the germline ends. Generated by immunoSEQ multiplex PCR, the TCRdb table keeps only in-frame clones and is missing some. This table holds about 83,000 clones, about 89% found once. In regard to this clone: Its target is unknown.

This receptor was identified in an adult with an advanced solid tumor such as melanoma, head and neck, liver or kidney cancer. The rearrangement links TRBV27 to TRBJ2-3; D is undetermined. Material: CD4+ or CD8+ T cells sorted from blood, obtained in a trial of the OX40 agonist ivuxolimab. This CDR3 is CASSLYGDTQYF. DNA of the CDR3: TGTGCCAGCAGTTTATATGGGGATACGCAGTATTTT.